This T cell receptor (beta chain) came from a study of cytomegalovirus exposure and HLA in healthy donors. Worth noting for this clone: What it recognizes is unknown.

Trimming took 6 bases from V and 5 from J, leaving 9 bases between them. Germline values: CDR1 SNHLY, CDR2 FYNNEI. The CDR3 has 12 amino acids. Notes on the study in general: One later analysis, an examination of the 100 to 150 validation repertoires, found that first-cohort TCR clusters tended to co-occur in them. Altogether, some 170 TCR beta chains were recorded as cytomegalovirus-associated. Most TCR sequences were rare, but some public TCRs occurred in many donors.

Clones were sequenced by immunoSEQ multiplex PCR, and TCRdb holds only the in-frame ones, with some missing. The sample shows under 200,000 clones, more than 80% of them seen only once. The chain employs TRBV2 and TRBJ2-3; D is undetermined. Source material: PBMCs. The clonotype was recovered from a woman under 30 in good health and CMV-seropositive. The CDR3 region is CASRGPGDTQYF. The CDR3 bases are TGTGCCAGCAGGGGCCCCGGAGATACGCAGTATTTT.